The next 30 T cell receptor beta chains were all read from a single sample in a study of T cell responses to AZD1222 COVID-19 vaccine. The assay was immunoSEQ multiplex PCR, and TCRdb's table has in-frame clones only and misses some. The sample has about 120,000 clones, around 94% seen once. The starting material was peripheral blood, obtained on day 0 of AZD1222 vaccination. The receptors originated from an adult in good health.

The gene calls are TRBV7-9 and TRBJ2-3, with TRBD2 identical over 9 bases. The CDR3 runs to 19 residues. Trimming cost V 2 bases and J 4 bases; bases outside gene matches: 16. Germline CDR1 and CDR2: SEHNR and FQNEAQ (reference sequence). CDR3: CASSLSIGGSRGGPDTQYF. As DNA, the CDR3 is TGTGCCAGCAGCTTATCTATCGGCGGGTCGCGGGGGGGCCCAGATACGCAGTATTTT.

The chain couples TRBV5-4 to TRBJ1-1; 7 bases fit TRBD1. The V segment lost 0 bases and the J segment 2 bases; nucleotides outside the gene matches: 4. The CDR3 spans 15 residues. Germline CDR1 SGHNT, CDR2 YYREEE (reference sequence). CDR3 residues: CASSLEPGGNTEAFF. DNA for the CDR3: TGTGCCAGCAGCTTGGAGCCAGGGGGTAACACTGAAGCTTTCTTT.

V is TRBV20-1 and J is TRBJ2-5; 12 bases match TRBD2. Germline values: CDR1 DFQATT, CDR2 SNEGSKA (reference sequence). Germline trimming cut 3 bases from V and 1 base from J; bases unmatched to any gene: 3. The CDR3 consists of 15 residues. This CDR3 reads CSASLAGGPQETQYF. The CDR3 DNA reads TGCAGTGCTAGTCTAGCGGGGGGGCCCCAAGAGACCCAGTACTTC.

This clone has only a few counts. Other DNA sequences from this sample encode an identical CDR3 as well. The chain combines TRBV9 with TRBJ1-2, with a tentative D call TRBD1 (5 bases). The CDR3 sequence is 14 residues long. The V and J ends lost 0 bases and 4 bases respectively, with 10 bases between them. Germline CDR1 SGDLS, CDR2 YYNGEE. This chain's CDR3 is CASSVGQGSYGYTF. The DNA for the CDR3 is TGTGCCAGCAGCGTAGGCCAGGGTAGCTATGGCTACACCTTC.

The chain is built from TRBV12-3 or TRBV12-4 and TRBJ1-1; 7 bases agree with TRBD1. The CDR3 has 13 residues. V lost 6 bases, J lost 11 bases, and 12 bases stayed unmatched. The chain's CDR3 is CASSAAPTGFAFF. The CDR3 nucleotides read TGTGCCAGCAGCGCCGCCCCGACAGGGTTCGCTTTCTTT.

The rearrangement uses TRBV14 and TRBJ2-2; D not certain. Germline CDR1 and CDR2: SGHDN and FVKESK. V lost 4 bases and J lost 4, with 10 bases in between. This CDR3 has 14 residues. CDR3 residues: CASSRAPGTGELFF. In DNA form, the CDR3 reads TGTGCCAGCAGCCGGGCCCCAGGCACCGGGGAGCTGTTTTTT.

The V call is TRBV30, the J call TRBJ1-4; D remains ambiguous. V was cut by 5 bases and J by 8 bases, with 15 bases left in between. Germline V CDR1 and CDR2: GTSNPN, SVGIG (reference sequence). CDR3 length: 13 amino acids. CDR3: CAWGYPAAEKLFF. For the CDR3, the DNA is TGTGCCTGGGGCTATCCGGCCGCGGAAAAACTGTTTTTT.

This rearrangement joins TRBV11-2 to TRBJ2-2, with TRBD1 matching 7 bases. The CDR3 has 15 residues. CDR1 and CDR2 (germline): SGHAT, FQNNGV. With 3 bases clipped from V and 6 bases from J, the junction kept 7 bases outside the gene matches. CDR3 sequence (DNA): TGTGCCAGCAGCTTTGGGCAGGGGGACGCCGGGGAGCTGTTTTTT. Translation gives CASSFGQGDAGELFF.

The chain links TRBV21-1 to TRBJ2-7; TRBD2, the table's D call, lacks a check against the DNA. TRBV21-1 is reported as a pseudogene. This CDR3 is built from 17 residues. The DNA for the CDR3 is TGTGCCAGCAGCAAAATTGCCCTTAGCGGGGGCCTCTACGAGCAGTACGTC. The encoded protein is CASSKIALSGGLYEQYV.

V and J are TRBV3-1 (or the pseudogene TRBV3-2) and TRBJ1-4; no clear D. The ends were cut back, 3 bases at V and 3 bases at J, with 17 bases in the middle. CDR1 and CDR2 from the germline V gene are LGHDT and YNNKEL (reference sequence). The CDR3 length is 17 residues. The CDR3: CASSHKPLLGANEKLFF. The CDR3 DNA follows: TGTGCCAGCAGCCACAAACCTCTCCTTGGAGCTAATGAAAAACTGTTTTTT.

The chain uses TRBV6-6 and TRBJ2-1; 11 nucleotides match TRBD1. CDR3 length: 13 residues. Germline V gene sequence: CDR1 MNHNY, CDR2 SVGAGI (reference sequence). V dropped 5 bases and J dropped 7; count of bases not matched to a gene: 1. The CDR3 spells CASSRDRGNEQFF. In DNA, the CDR3 is TGTGCCAGCAGTCGGGACAGGGGGAATGAGCAGTTCTTC.

Written as DNA, the CDR3 is TGTGCCAGCAGCCAAGGAGCAGGGTTAGGAAACACCATATATTTT. Protein product: CASSQGAGLGNTIYF. The V call is TRBV3-1 (or the pseudogene TRBV3-2), the J call TRBJ1-3, with D tentatively TRBD1 (5 bases). Between the trimmed V and J ends, which lost 1 base and 4 bases, there was a span of 11 bases. CDR1 LGHDT and CDR2 YNNKEL come from the germline V gene (reference sequence). CDR3 length equals 15 residues.

This chain connects TRBV19 to TRBJ2-1; 9 bases are a match to TRBD2. The V segment lost 4 bases and the J segment 1 base; nucleotides outside the gene matches: 2. The CDR3 runs to 15 residues. Germline lookup yields CDR1 LNHDA and CDR2 SQIVND (reference sequence). As DNA, the CDR3 is TGTGCCAGTAGTAGGAGCGGGGGGTCCTACAATGAGCAGTTCTTC. Amino acids: CASSRSGGSYNEQFF.

J is TRBJ2-7 and V is TRBV19, with 11 bases lining up with TRBD2. Looked up from germline, CDR1 is LNHDA and CDR2 is SQIVND (reference sequence). CDR3 length equals 13 residues. The J segment lost 3 bases and the V segment lost 6 bases, leaving 1 base of the junction unmatched. CDR3 in amino acids: CASRGLADYEQYF. Here the CDR3 DNA reads TGTGCCAGTAGGGGACTAGCGGACTACGAGCAGTACTTC.

The CDR3, as DNA: TGTGCCAGCAGCCTGGAATCGTATGGCTACACCTTC. This codes for CASSLESYGYTF. The gene calls are TRBV5-4 and TRBJ1-2; D is ambiguous. V was trimmed by 4 bases and J by 5 bases, leaving 9 bases between them. CDR1 is SGHNT and CDR2 is YYREEE in the germline V gene (reference sequence). The CDR3 runs to 12 residues.

The V and J genes are TRBV10-3 and TRBJ2-2, with 9 nucleotides matching TRBD1. In germline, CDR1 is ENHRY, CDR2 SYGVKD. The length of the CDR3 is 20 residues. Trimming took 3 bases from V and 4 from J; bases not matched to a gene: 18. The CDR3 here is CAISEGVAAGTGSVTGELFF. CDR3 nucleotide sequence: TGTGCCATCAGTGAAGGGGTGGCGGCCGGGACAGGGTCGGTCACCGGGGAGCTGTTTTTT.

J is TRBJ2-7 and V is TRBV19; D is unresolved. The CDR3 totals 13 residues. The germline V and J ends were trimmed by 4 bases and 3 bases, with 10 bases remaining between them. The germline CDR1 and CDR2 sequences are LNHDA and SQIVND (reference sequence). CDR3 nucleotides: TGTGCCAGTAGTAATACCTACGGCTACGAGCAGTACTTC. Translated, it gives CASSNTYGYEQYF.

The chain uses TRBV27 and TRBJ2-3; a weak D match, TRBD1 (6 bases). CDR1 is MNHEY, CDR2 SMNVEV, per germline (reference sequence). The CDR3 is 15 amino acids. Trimming removed 6 bases from V and 5 bases from J, with 18 bases in between. The chain's CDR3 is CASSLQGIGLDTQYF. The CDR3 bases are TGTGCCAGCAGCTTACAGGGAATCGGCTTAGATACGCAGTATTTT.

V usage is TRBV5-1 and J usage is TRBJ2-3; D remains unclear. The germline gives CDR1 SGHRS, CDR2 YFSETQ. The CDR3 loop spans 16 amino acids. V was shortened by 0 bases and J by 2 bases, with 13 bases between the two germline ends. The CDR3 DNA reads TGCGCCAGCAGCTTGGCGGATAGCCTCTACACAGATACGCAGTATTTT. As protein: CASSLADSLYTDTQYF.

V usage is TRBV6-5 and J usage is TRBJ2-1; 11 bases are shared with TRBD2. The V gene's germline CDR1 is MNHEY and CDR2 SVGAGI. The CDR3 runs to 14 residues. After removal of 7 bases from V and 3 bases from J, the junction contained 2 bases not matched to a gene. The CDR3 DNA sequence: TGTGCCAGCAAACTAGCGGGAGACTACAATGAGCAGTTCTTC. Encoded protein: CASKLAGDYNEQFF.

The V call is TRBV3-1 (or the pseudogene TRBV3-2), the J call TRBJ1-4; D remains unclear. The germline CDR1 and CDR2 sequences are LGHDT and YNNKEL (reference sequence). V shed 4 bases and J shed 8 bases, with 8 bases lying between them. There are 12 residues in the CDR3. CDR3 loop: CASSPAGEKLFF. CDR3 nucleotides: TGTGCCAGCAGCCCGGCCGGGGAAAAACTGTTTTTT.

This sequence joins TRBV6-2 or TRBV6-3 and TRBJ2-1, with D perhaps TRBD1 (6 bases). The ends were cut back, 6 bases at V and 12 bases at J, with 24 bases in the middle. The CDR3 is made up of 15 amino acids. Germline CDR1 reads MNHEY; CDR2 reads SVGEGT. The CDR3 nucleotides read TGTGCCAGCAGCCGGGGACAAGCTCCCCCGTTAAGGCAGTTCTTC. It yields the protein CASSRGQAPPLRQFF.

This rearrangement joins TRBV18 to TRBJ1-4; no firm D call. The CDR3 is made up of 15 amino acids. Per the germline V gene, CDR1 is KGHSH and CDR2 is LQKENI. V gave up 2 bases and J gave up 1 base, with 8 bases separating them. The CDR3 is CASSPVRETNEKLFF. CDR3 in DNA: TGTGCCAGCTCACCAGTGCGGGAAACTAATGAAAAACTGTTTTTT.

V and J are TRBV9 and TRBJ1-5; no clear D. Germline V gene data show CDR1 as SGDLS and CDR2 as YYNGEE. Trimming stripped 4 bases from V and 9 bases from J, with 20 bases between. The CDR3 has 15 amino acids. CDR3 nucleotides: TGTGCCAGCAGCTTTAGTGGGGATACAATCATGCCCCAGCATTTT. Translation gives CASSFSGDTIMPQHF.

The V call is TRBV6-5, the J call TRBJ2-2, with 13 positions matching TRBD2. V lost 10 bases and J lost 6; bases outside the gene matches: 5. Germline lookup yields CDR1 MNHEY and CDR2 SVGAGI. The CDR3 spans 14 residues. The CDR3 sequence: CATRLAGGAGELFF. As DNA, the CDR3 is TGTGCCACCCGACTAGCGGGAGGAGCCGGGGAGCTGTTTTTT.

The V call is TRBV18, the J call TRBJ1-5, with a tentative D call TRBD1 (6 bases). The CDR3 length is 15 residues. CDR1 is KGHSH, CDR2 LQKENI, per germline. Trimming stripped 0 bases from V and 6 bases from J, with 12 bases between. CDR3 sequence reads: CASSPPGGRGQPQHF. The CDR3 DNA sequence: TGTGCCAGCTCACCACCGGGGGGGCGCGGTCAGCCCCAGCATTTT.

The V call is TRBV14, the J call TRBJ1-1, with D hard to call. The ends were cut back, 3 bases at V and 6 bases at J, with 11 bases in the middle. This CDR3 contains 13 residues. CDR1 is SGHDN and CDR2 is FVKESK in the germline V gene. CDR3 bases: TGTGCCAGCAGCCAGACTACCGGACCTGAAGCTTTCTTT. Its translation: CASSQTTGPEAFF.

V usage is TRBV7-9 and J usage is TRBJ1-1; TRBD1 is a possible D gene (5 bases). Trimming took 5 bases from V and 3 from J, leaving 16 bases between them. CDR1 SEHNR and CDR2 FQNEAQ come from the germline V gene (reference sequence). The CDR3 has 15 amino acids. The DNA of the CDR3 is TGTGCCAGCAGCGCAAACTTAGGGGCAGACACTGAAGCTTTCTTT. Protein: CASSANLGADTEAFF.

The CDR3 bases are TGTGCCAGCAGTTACGGCAGGGGCTACACCTTC. The encoded protein is CASSYGRGYTF. The chain employs TRBV12-3 or TRBV12-4 and TRBJ1-2; no clear D. V was shortened by 4 bases and J by 8 bases, with 8 bases between the two germline ends. The CDR3 runs 11 residues.

This clone was picked up a small number of times. The V gene is TRBV7-2, the J gene TRBJ2-2; a weak D match, TRBD1 (5 bases). The CDR3 spans 16 residues. Trimming pared 1 base from V and 5 bases from J, leaving 14 bases between. Germline V gene sequence: CDR1 SGHTA, CDR2 FQGNSA. DNA for the CDR3: TGTGCCAGCAGCTTAGGGCCCCTGGGGCAGACCGGGGAGCTGTTTTTT. It is translated as CASSLGPLGQTGELFF.